A single sample is the source of the 18 T cell receptor beta chains below, sequenced in a study of shared clonotypes between healthy human individuals. Here immunoSEQ multiplex PCR was the method, and the copy in TCRdb shows in-frame clones only, minus some. The profile shows 2 million to 2.5 million clones, about 95% of them singletons. CD45RO-negative, CCR7-positively selected cells formed the naive CD8 fraction, excluding terminally differentiated effector memory CD45RA+ cells. The sequenced material came from naive CD8+ T cells sorted from blood. The receptors come from a young man in good health.

V is TRBV5-6 and J is TRBJ2-7, with 7 bases identical to TRBD1. CDR1 and CDR2 from the germline V gene are SGHDT and YYEEEE. J lost 3 bases, V lost 1 base, and 13 bases had no gene match. This CDR3 contains 17 residues. The CDR3 is CASSLSFTGVLFYEQYF. Here the CDR3 DNA reads TGTGCCAGCAGCTTGTCCTTTACAGGGGTATTATTCTACGAGCAGTACTTC.

In this sample, this clone turned up once. V gene TRBV30 combines with J gene TRBJ2-3; D unclear. V was shortened by 0 bases and J by 3 bases, with 4 bases between the two germline ends. Germline V gene data show CDR1 as GTSNPN and CDR2 as SVGIG (reference sequence). The CDR3 consists of 12 residues. The CDR3 DNA sequence: TGTGCCTGGAGTGTAGAGACAGATACGCAGTATTTT. Translated: CAWSVETDTQYF.

This clone turned up a few times. CDR3 amino acids: CASSLEKGWEQYF. The CDR3 DNA follows: TGTGCCAGCAGCTTAGAGAAGGGATGGGAGCAGTACTTC. The chain is built from TRBV7-8 and TRBJ2-7; D ambiguous. This CDR3 spans 13 amino acids. CDR1 SGHVS and CDR2 FQNEAQ come from the germline V gene. The ends were cut back, 1 base at V and 7 bases at J, with 11 bases in the middle. Looking up the rest from reference TRBV7-8 and TRBJ2-7 gives the full variable domain: GAGVSQSPRYKVAKRGQDVALRCDPISGHVSLFWYQQALGQGPEFLTYFQNEAQLDKSGLPSDRFFAERPEGSVSTLKIQRTQQEDSAVYLCASSLEKGWEQYFGPGTRLTVT.

This clone has just one count. The gene calls are TRBV29-1 and TRBJ2-3; maybe TRBD1 (7 bases). This CDR3 has 16 residues. With 0 bases removed from V and 2 bases from J, the gap between germline ends came to 15 bases. The germline CDR1 and CDR2 sequences are SQVTM and ANQGSEA. The DNA for the CDR3 is TGCAGCGTTGAAGATCTCCCAGGGGGGTACACAGATACGCAGTATTTT. The encoded protein is CSVEDLPGGYTDTQYF.

The rearrangement joins TRBV27 to TRBJ2-1; D remains ambiguous. The CDR3 spans 16 residues. V lost 0 bases and J 3 bases, leaving 12 bases between the germline ends. Germline V gene data show CDR1 as MNHEY and CDR2 as SMNVEV (reference sequence). The CDR3 is CASSLSPGSDYNEQFF. The DNA for the CDR3 is TGTGCCAGCAGTTTATCTCCCGGATCGGACTACAATGAGCAGTTCTTC.

This chain uses TRBV6-5 with TRBJ2-1; D not resolved. The CDR3 is 13 amino acids. V was pared by 0 bases and J by 6 bases, with 6 bases between. From germline, CDR1 is MNHEY and CDR2 SVGAGI. The CDR3 DNA sequence: TGTGCCAGCAGTTACTCGAAGAGCAATGAGCAGTTCTTC. This translates into CASSYSKSNEQFF.

The chain carries TRBV4-3 and TRBJ1-6, with TRBD1 as a possible D gene (5 bases). V shed 0 bases and J shed 10 bases, with 25 bases lying between them. The CDR3 covers 19 residues. Germline V gene lookup returns CDR1 LGHNA and CDR2 YSLEER. The CDR3 DNA reads TGCGCCAGCAGCCAAGATCTATGGCAGGGCGACCTAGTACGGTCACCCCTCCACTTT. The encoded protein is CASSQDLWQGDLVRSPLHF.

The rearrangement links TRBV4-3 to TRBJ2-3; the match to TRBD2 covers 10 bases. This CDR3 region has 18 residues. V was pared by 0 bases and J by 3 bases, with 9 bases of the junction left unmatched. CDR1 and CDR2 from the germline V gene are LGHNA and YSLEER. The CDR3 sequence is CASSQEWASGSPTDTQYF. The CDR3 DNA follows: TGCGCCAGCAGCCAAGAGTGGGCTAGCGGGAGTCCGACAGATACGCAGTATTTT.

The genes are TRBV29-1 and TRBJ1-2, with D unresolved. The CDR3 extends over 13 amino acids. Germline V gene sequence: CDR1 SQVTM, CDR2 ANQGSEA. The ends were cut back, 6 bases at V and 0 bases at J, with 11 bases in the middle. This CDR3 reads CSVMDGANYGYTF. Written as DNA, the CDR3 is TGCAGCGTAATGGACGGAGCTAACTATGGCTACACCTTC.

On this clone itself: Other DNA sequences in this sample translate to the same CDR3. V and J are TRBV7-2 and TRBJ1-5, with D perhaps TRBD1 (5 bases). Per germline, CDR1 SGHTA and CDR2 FQGNSA. V lost 5 bases, J lost 6 bases, and 17 bases lay in between. The CDR3 totals 15 residues. The CDR3 coding sequence is TGTGCCAGCAGCCTGGACGTGGGGGGAGGTCAGCCCCAGCATTTT. Protein: CASSLDVGGGQPQHF.

This chain uses TRBV6-5 with TRBJ2-5; 9 bases align to TRBD1. CDR1 and CDR2 (germline): MNHEY, SVGAGI. Trimming took 5 bases from V and 5 from J; bases not matched to a gene: 9. This CDR3 contains 15 residues. The CDR3 sequence: CASSNTGGAAETQYF. Here the CDR3 DNA reads TGTGCCAGCAGTAATACAGGGGGCGCAGCGGAGACCCAGTACTTC.

The chain has TRBV5-8 and TRBJ2-7; TRBD1 aligns across 9 bases. Germline CDR1 and CDR2: SGHTS and YDEGEE. CDR3 length: 18 residues. The ends lost 3 bases at V and 0 bases at J; junction bases unmatched: 13. The CDR3 reads CASSSPGQGFHPSYEQYF. The CDR3 DNA sequence: TGTGCCAGCAGCTCCCCGGGACAGGGATTCCACCCCTCCTACGAGCAGTACTTC.

The chain is built from TRBV27 and TRBJ1-3, with unresolved D. Trimming took off 3 bases at V and 2 bases at J, with 5 bases between the two ends. Germline V gene sequence: CDR1 MNHEY, CDR2 SMNVEV (reference sequence). This CDR3 region has 13 residues. Here the CDR3 reads CASSLGAGNTIYF. CDR3 nucleotides: TGTGCCAGCAGTTTGGGAGCTGGAAACACCATATATTTT.

The V and J genes are TRBV29-1 and TRBJ1-3; D call uncertain. The germline V and J ends were trimmed by 5 bases and 0 bases, with 8 bases remaining between them. This CDR3 is 13 amino acids long. CDR1 SQVTM and CDR2 ANQGSEA come from the germline V gene. This CDR3 is CSVLMASGNTIYF. The CDR3 bases are TGCAGCGTTCTGATGGCCTCTGGAAACACCATATATTTT.

The chain combines TRBV27 with TRBJ2-2; D call uncertain. V shed 5 bases and J shed 5 bases, with 12 bases lying between them. The CDR3 is 14 residues long. Germline assignment: CDR1 MNHEY and CDR2 SMNVEV (reference sequence). This CDR3 is CASSLAVLTGELFF. The CDR3 DNA sequence: TGTGCCAGCAGTCTCGCGGTACTGACCGGGGAGCTGTTTTTT.

The chain has TRBV6-6 and TRBJ2-7; D is undetermined. The germline V gene has CDR1 MNHNY and CDR2 SVGAGI (reference sequence). The CDR3 runs 12 residues. V lost 5 bases and J lost 6, with 11 bases in between. The CDR3 coding sequence is TGTGCCAGCAGTCCGCCGGCCCCCGAGCAGTACTTC. It codes for CASSPPAPEQYF.

The chain joins TRBV5-8 to TRBJ1-5; 8 bases map to TRBD1. The V gene's germline CDR1 is SGHTS and CDR2 YDEGEE. The CDR3 contains 15 residues. After removal of 0 bases from V and 5 bases from J, the junction contained 4 bases not matched to a gene. The CDR3 protein is CASSLVAGGDQPQHF. CDR3 bases: TGTGCCAGCAGCTTGGTGGCAGGGGGCGATCAGCCCCAGCATTTT.

This clone has just one count. The chain is built from TRBV7-6 and TRBJ2-7; D uncertain. The CDR3 is 14 amino acids. In germline, CDR1 is SGHVS, CDR2 FNYEAQ. Trimming took 1 base from V and 4 from J, leaving 11 bases between them. The CDR3, as DNA: TGTGCCAGCAGCTTAGAAGTGATGGGTTACGAGCAGTACTTC. Its protein is CASSLEVMGYEQYF.